What follows is one T cell receptor beta chain and its context. The antigen is undetermined. TCR beta libraries were built with iRepertoire HTBI primers and Arm-PCR of CDR3 regions. MiXCR, applied by TCRdb to the multiplex PCR reads, yields one record per CDR3 protein. The sample lists around 250,000 distinct CDR3 sequences; 20% to 25% were seen once. The data were taken from a study of regulatory T cells in long-lasting Graves disease. Whole-study context: Patients with new Graves' disease had used antithyroid drugs below 3 months.

Trimming took 0 bases from V and 4 from J, leaving 9 bases between them. The germline gives CDR1 ENHRY, CDR2 SYGVKD. This CDR3 spans 14 amino acids. Study-level results: Reduced TCR diversity was observed in persistent Graves' patients versus newly diagnosed patients.

The time point was: newly diagnosed GD, antithyroid drugs for less than 3 months. RNA from PBMCs was the source of the TCR library. The sequence was obtained from a female donor with Graves disease. The V call is TRBV10-3, the J call TRBJ1-2; D unclear. Sequences were derived from peripheral blood mononuclear cells (PBMCs), sampled at new diagnosis, from a patient treated with antithyroid drugs. The CDR3 DNA is TGTGCCATCAGTGAGTCCGCCGGACCCTATGGCTACACCTTC. This gives the protein CAISESAGPYGYTF.